This T cell receptor beta chain stems from a study of long-term antiretroviral therapy in people with HIV. Study-wide context: Specimens dating back about a decade before the 2015 immediate-ART recommendation are the oldest included.

Samples were assayed with immunoSEQ v3.0 at survey level. The data were produced by immunoSEQ multiplex PCR, yet TCRdb's version contains in-frame clones alone and is incomplete. The data contain about 27,000 clones, 80% to 90% of them seen just once; the ten biggest clones take up about 9%. Looked up from germline, CDR1 is ENHRY and CDR2 is SYGVKD. The V end was cut by 3 bases, the J end by 1 base, with 9 bases between. The CDR3 covers 14 residues. J is TRBJ1-1 and V is TRBV10-3, with TRBD1 as a possible D gene (5 bases). The sample consisted of unsorted PBMCs, taken 3 years after starting antiretroviral therapy. The clonotype was recovered from a man aged 40-49 years with HIV. This chain's CDR3 is CAISDGGTNTEAFF. For the CDR3, the DNA is TGTGCCATCAGTGATGGTGGGACGAACACTGAAGCTTTCTTT.